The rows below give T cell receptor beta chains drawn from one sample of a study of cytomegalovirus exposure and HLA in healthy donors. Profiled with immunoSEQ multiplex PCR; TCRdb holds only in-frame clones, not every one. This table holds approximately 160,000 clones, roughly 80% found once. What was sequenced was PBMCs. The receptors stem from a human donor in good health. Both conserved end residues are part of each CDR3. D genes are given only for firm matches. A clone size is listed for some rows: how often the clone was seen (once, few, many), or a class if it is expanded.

CDR3 DNA: TGTGCCACCAGGAGACGGGGGGGTACTAATGAAAAACTGTTTTTT
CDR3 protein: CATRRRGGTNEKLFF
clone size: few
D gene: -
V gene: TRBV15
J gene: TRBJ1-4

CDR3 DNA: TGTGCCAGCAGCGTAGGACTAGAAGAGACCCAGTACTTC
CDR3 protein: CASSVGLEETQYF
clone size: -
D gene: -
V gene: TRBV9
J gene: TRBJ2-5

CDR3 DNA: TGTGCCAGCAGTTACTCTATGAAAACGGGGGTTCGCGAGCAGTACTTC
CDR3 protein: CASSYSMKTGVREQYF
clone size: few
D gene: -
V gene: TRBV6-5
J gene: TRBJ2-7

CDR3 DNA: TGCGCCAGCAGCCAAGATCGGGGGGTTCTAAATTCACCCCTCCACTTT
CDR3 protein: CASSQDRGVLNSPLHF
clone size: -
D gene: -
V gene: TRBV4-3
J gene: TRBJ1-6

CDR3 DNA: TGTGCCAGCGCTGTTGTCCAGGGAGGATCACCCCTCCACTTT
CDR3 protein: CASAVVQGGSPLHF
clone size: -
D gene: -
V gene: TRBV6-6
J gene: TRBJ1-6

CDR3 DNA: TGTGCCAGCAGCGTAGAGGAGGGTTCGGTGGGGCAGTTCTTC
CDR3 protein: CASSVEEGSVGQFF
clone size: once
D gene: -
V gene: TRBV9
J gene: TRBJ2-1

CDR3 DNA: TGTGCCAGCAGCCTGACTAGCGGGATCTACAATGAGCAGTTCTTC
CDR3 protein: CASSLTSGIYNEQFF
clone size: -
D gene: TRBD2
V gene: TRBV27
J gene: TRBJ2-1

CDR3 DNA: TGTGCCAGCAGCTTGGCCCCAGGTAATTACAATGAGCAGTTCTTC
CDR3 protein: CASSLAPGNYNEQFF
clone size: -
D gene: -
V gene: TRBV5-5
J gene: TRBJ2-1

CDR3 DNA: TGTGCCAGCAGCTCCGAGGGATCTGGCACAGATACGCAGTATTTT
CDR3 protein: CASSSEGSGTDTQYF
clone size: -
D gene: -
V gene: TRBV5-6
J gene: TRBJ2-3

CDR3 DNA: TGTGCCGTGCTCCGGGACACATATGGGGCTGAAGCTTTCTTT
CDR3 protein: CAVLRDTYGAEAFF
clone size: -
D gene: -
V gene: TRBV6-1
J gene: TRBJ1-1

CDR3 DNA: TGTGCCAGCAGCTTAGATAGCGTGAGAACTGAAGCTTTCTTT
CDR3 protein: CASSLDSVRTEAFF
clone size: -
D gene: -
V gene: TRBV11-1
J gene: TRBJ1-1

CDR3 DNA: TGTGCCAGCAAATTCGACAGGGGAGGTTCACCCCTCCACTTT
CDR3 protein: CASKFDRGGSPLHF
clone size: few
D gene: TRBD1
V gene: TRBV27
J gene: TRBJ1-6

CDR3 DNA: TGTGCCAGCAGCTTAGTTCAGGGCGGTAGCGCTTTCTTT
CDR3 protein: CASSLVQGGSAFF
clone size: -
D gene: -
V gene: TRBV11-3
J gene: TRBJ1-1

CDR3 DNA: TGTGCCAGTAGTTTGACAGGGCAGGCTGAAGCTTTCTTT
CDR3 protein: CASSLTGQAEAFF
clone size: -
D gene: TRBD1
V gene: TRBV19
J gene: TRBJ1-1

CDR3 DNA: TGTGCCAGCAGCAGGGGAGGGGGCAATGAGCAGTTCTTC
CDR3 protein: CASSRGGGNEQFF
clone size: few
D gene: -
V gene: TRBV11-2
J gene: TRBJ2-1

CDR3 DNA: TGCGCCAGCAGCTTGTTAGCGGGAGCTAACAATGAGCAGTTCTTC
CDR3 protein: CASSLLAGANNEQFF
clone size: once
D gene: TRBD2
V gene: TRBV5-1
J gene: TRBJ2-1

CDR3 DNA: TGCGCCAGCAGGACCGGGACATATATTTCGGCGGAAGCTTTCTTT
CDR3 protein: CASRTGTYISAEAFF
clone size: -
D gene: -
V gene: TRBV5-1
J gene: TRBJ1-1

CDR3 DNA: TGTGCCAGCCTGGCTAGTGAAGAGACCCAGTACTTC
CDR3 protein: CASLASEETQYF
clone size: -
D gene: -
V gene: TRBV6-1
J gene: TRBJ2-5

CDR3 DNA: TGTGCCAGCAGTGAGGGGACTAGCGGGGGGAGCTCCTACAATGAGCAGTTCTTC
CDR3 protein: CASSEGTSGGSSYNEQFF
clone size: -
D gene: TRBD2
V gene: TRBV2
J gene: TRBJ2-1

CDR3 DNA: TGTGCCAGCAGCTCCCGGGACATAATTGCAACTAATGAAAAACTGTTTTTT
CDR3 protein: CASSSRDIIATNEKLFF
clone size: -
D gene: -
V gene: TRBV7-9
J gene: TRBJ1-4

CDR3 DNA: TGTGCCAGCAGCTCCTGGGCCGACAGGGACACTGAAGCTTTCTTT
CDR3 protein: CASSSWADRDTEAFF
clone size: -
D gene: TRBD1
V gene: TRBV7-2
J gene: TRBJ1-1

CDR3 DNA: TGCAGTCCTCAGAAGAACACTGAAGCTTTCTTT
CDR3 protein: CSPQKNTEAFF
clone size: -
D gene: -
V gene: TRBV20-1
J gene: TRBJ1-1

CDR3 DNA: TGCGCCAGCAGTGTTGGACTGGGGGGCGAGCAGTACTTC
CDR3 protein: CASSVGLGGEQYF
clone size: once
D gene: -
V gene: TRBV10-1
J gene: TRBJ2-7

CDR3 DNA: TGTGCCAGCAGTTCTAGACAGGGGGCCGGAACCTACGAGCAGTACTTC
CDR3 protein: CASSSRQGAGTYEQYF
clone size: -
D gene: TRBD1
V gene: TRBV27
J gene: TRBJ2-7

CDR3 DNA: TGCGCCAGCAGCTTTGCCCCGGAGGGTGCCGGGGCCAACGTCCTGACTTTC
CDR3 protein: CASSFAPEGAGANVLTF
clone size: -
D gene: -
V gene: TRBV5-1
J gene: TRBJ2-6

CDR3 DNA: TGTGCCAGCAGGGACACAGGGCACAATGAGCAGTTCTTC
CDR3 protein: CASRDTGHNEQFF
clone size: -
D gene: -
V gene: TRBV2
J gene: TRBJ2-1

CDR3 DNA: TGTGCCAGCATAACAGGGCCCCACGAGCAGTACTTC
CDR3 protein: CASITGPHEQYF
clone size: -
D gene: -
V gene: TRBV21-1
J gene: TRBJ2-7

CDR3 DNA: TGTGCTACGGAGAGGGAAGCTGGGGCCAACGTCCTGACTTTC
CDR3 protein: CATEREAGANVLTF
clone size: -
D gene: -
V gene: TRBV2
J gene: TRBJ2-6

CDR3 DNA: TGTGCCAGTAGTATTGACAAATGGACAGGGGGCAGTGAAAAACTGTTTTTT
CDR3 protein: CASSIDKWTGGSEKLFF
clone size: -
D gene: TRBD1
V gene: TRBV19
J gene: TRBJ1-4

CDR3 DNA: TGCAGCGTTGATTCCGGGACTAGAAACAATGAGCAGTTCTTC
CDR3 protein: CSVDSGTRNNEQFF
clone size: -
D gene: TRBD2
V gene: TRBV29-1
J gene: TRBJ2-1

CDR3 DNA: TGTGCCAGCAGTTACTCGGGGCTCACGGGAGAGACCCAGTACTTC
CDR3 protein: CASSYSGLTGETQYF
clone size: few
D gene: -
V gene: TRBV6-5
J gene: TRBJ2-5

CDR3 DNA: TGTGCCAGCAGCGTAGAAGCGGGGGGGCATACAGATACGCAGTATTTT
CDR3 protein: CASSVEAGGHTDTQYF
clone size: -
D gene: TRBD2
V gene: TRBV9
J gene: TRBJ2-3

CDR3 DNA: TGCGCCAGCAGCTCCGGGACTAGCGGGGGGTACACAGGGACGCAGTATTTT
CDR3 protein: CASSSGTSGGYTGTQYF
clone size: -
D gene: TRBD2
V gene: TRBV5-1
J gene: TRBJ2-3

CDR3 DNA: TGTGCCAGCAGTTCGGACGGGGGCACCGGGGAGCTGTTTTTT
CDR3 protein: CASSSDGGTGELFF
clone size: -
D gene: -
V gene: TRBV2
J gene: TRBJ2-2

CDR3 DNA: TGTGCCAGCAGTTACGAATGGCGGTCCGAAGCTTTCTTT
CDR3 protein: CASSYEWRSEAFF
clone size: -
D gene: -
V gene: TRBV6-6
J gene: TRBJ1-1